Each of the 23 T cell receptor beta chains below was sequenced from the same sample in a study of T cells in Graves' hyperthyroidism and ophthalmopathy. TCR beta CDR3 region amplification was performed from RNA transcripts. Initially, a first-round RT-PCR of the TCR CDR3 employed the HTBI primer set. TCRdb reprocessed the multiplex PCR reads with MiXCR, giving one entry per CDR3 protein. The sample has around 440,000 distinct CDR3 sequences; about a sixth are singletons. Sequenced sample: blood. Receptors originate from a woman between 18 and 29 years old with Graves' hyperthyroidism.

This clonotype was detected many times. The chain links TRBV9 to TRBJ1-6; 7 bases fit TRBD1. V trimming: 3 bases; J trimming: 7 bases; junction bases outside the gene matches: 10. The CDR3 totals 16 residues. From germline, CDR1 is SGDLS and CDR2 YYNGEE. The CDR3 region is CASSAVVTGDNSPLHF. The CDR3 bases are TGTGCCAGCAGCGCCGTTGTAACAGGGGACAATTCACCCCTCCACTTT.

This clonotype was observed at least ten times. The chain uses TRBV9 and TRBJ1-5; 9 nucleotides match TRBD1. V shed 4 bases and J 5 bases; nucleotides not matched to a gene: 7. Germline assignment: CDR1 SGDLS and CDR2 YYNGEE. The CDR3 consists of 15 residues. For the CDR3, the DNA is TGTGCCAGCAGCCCTAGTGGGGACAGGGATCAGCCCCAGCATTTT. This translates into CASSPSGDRDQPQHF.

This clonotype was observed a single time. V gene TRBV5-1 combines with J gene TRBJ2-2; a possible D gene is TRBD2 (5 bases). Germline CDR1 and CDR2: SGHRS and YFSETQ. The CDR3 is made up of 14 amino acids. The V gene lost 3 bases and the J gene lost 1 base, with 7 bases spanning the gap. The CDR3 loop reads CASSSAVNTGELFF. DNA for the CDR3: TGCGCCAGCAGCTCAGCGGTGAACACCGGGGAGCTGTTTTTT.

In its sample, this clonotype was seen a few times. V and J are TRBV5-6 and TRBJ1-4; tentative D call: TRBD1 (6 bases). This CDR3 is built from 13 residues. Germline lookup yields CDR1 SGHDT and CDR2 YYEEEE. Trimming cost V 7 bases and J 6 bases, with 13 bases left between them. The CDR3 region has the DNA TGTGCCAGCTCAACAGGGTGGGATGAAAAACTGTTTTTT. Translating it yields CASSTGWDEKLFF.

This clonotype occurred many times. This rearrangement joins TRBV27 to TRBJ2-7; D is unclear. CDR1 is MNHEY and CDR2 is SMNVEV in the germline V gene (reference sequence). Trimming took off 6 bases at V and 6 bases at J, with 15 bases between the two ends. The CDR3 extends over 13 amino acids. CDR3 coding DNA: TGTGCCAGCAGGGGCTCCAGCCTATCCGAGCAGTACTTC. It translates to CASRGSSLSEQYF.

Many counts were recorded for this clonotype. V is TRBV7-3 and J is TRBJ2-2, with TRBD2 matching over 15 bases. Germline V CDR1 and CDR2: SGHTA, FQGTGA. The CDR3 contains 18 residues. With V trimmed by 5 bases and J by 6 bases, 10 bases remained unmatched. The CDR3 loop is CASSARPGLAGGAGELFF. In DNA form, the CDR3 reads TGTGCCAGCAGCGCGAGGCCCGGACTAGCGGGAGGGGCCGGGGAGCTGTTTTTT.

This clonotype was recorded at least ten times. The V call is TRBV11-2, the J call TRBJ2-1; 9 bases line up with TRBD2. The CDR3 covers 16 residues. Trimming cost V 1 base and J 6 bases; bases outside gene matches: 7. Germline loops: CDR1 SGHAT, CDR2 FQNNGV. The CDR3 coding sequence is TGTGCCAGCAGCTTAGCCCTTGCGGGAGGGCCCAATGAGCAGTTCTTC. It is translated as CASSLALAGGPNEQFF.

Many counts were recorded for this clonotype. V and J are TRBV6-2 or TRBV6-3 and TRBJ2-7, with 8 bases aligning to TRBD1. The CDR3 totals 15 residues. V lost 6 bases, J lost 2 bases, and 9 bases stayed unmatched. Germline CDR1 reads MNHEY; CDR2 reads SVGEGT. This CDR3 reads CASRTGTGNTYEQYF. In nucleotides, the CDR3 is TGTGCCAGCAGAACCGGGACAGGCAATACCTACGAGCAGTACTTC.

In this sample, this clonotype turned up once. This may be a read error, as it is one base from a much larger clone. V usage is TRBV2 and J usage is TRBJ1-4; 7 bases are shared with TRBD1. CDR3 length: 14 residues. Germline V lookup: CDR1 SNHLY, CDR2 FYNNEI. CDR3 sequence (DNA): TGTGCCAGCAGGGTGCCGACAGGGAATGGAAAACTGTTTTTT. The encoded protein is CASRVPTGNGKLFF.

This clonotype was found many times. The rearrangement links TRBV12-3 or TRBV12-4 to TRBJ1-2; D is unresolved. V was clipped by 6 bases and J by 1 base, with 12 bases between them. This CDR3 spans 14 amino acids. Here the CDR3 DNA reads TGTGCCAGCAGCCGGGCCACACTTAACTATGGCTACACCTTC. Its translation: CASSRATLNYGYTF.

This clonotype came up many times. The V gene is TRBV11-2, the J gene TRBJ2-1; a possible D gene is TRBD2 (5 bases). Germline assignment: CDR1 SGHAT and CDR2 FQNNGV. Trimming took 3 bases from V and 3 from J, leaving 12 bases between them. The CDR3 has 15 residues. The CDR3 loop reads CASSFGLARYNEQFF. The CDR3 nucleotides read TGTGCCAGCAGCTTTGGGCTAGCTCGCTACAATGAGCAGTTCTTC.

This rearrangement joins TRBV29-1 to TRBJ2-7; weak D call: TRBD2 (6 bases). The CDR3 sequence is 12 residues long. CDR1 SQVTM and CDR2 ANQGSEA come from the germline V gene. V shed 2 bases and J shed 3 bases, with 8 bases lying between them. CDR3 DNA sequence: TGCAGCGTTGAACAGGGAGGCTACGAGCAGTACTTC. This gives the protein CSVEQGGYEQYF.

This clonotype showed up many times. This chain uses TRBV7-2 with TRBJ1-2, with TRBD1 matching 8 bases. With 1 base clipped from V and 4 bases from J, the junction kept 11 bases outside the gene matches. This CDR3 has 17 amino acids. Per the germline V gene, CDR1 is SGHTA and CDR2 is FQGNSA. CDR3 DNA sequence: TGTGCCAGCAGCTTAGGCCCGGACAGGGCCAAGGGCTATGGCTACACCTTC. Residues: CASSLGPDRAKGYGYTF.

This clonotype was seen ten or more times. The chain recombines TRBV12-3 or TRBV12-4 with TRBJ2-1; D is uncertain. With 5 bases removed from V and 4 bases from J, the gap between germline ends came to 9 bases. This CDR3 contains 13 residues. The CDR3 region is CASSNQEYNEQFF. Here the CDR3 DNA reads TGTGCCAGCAGTAACCAAGAGTACAATGAGCAGTTCTTC.

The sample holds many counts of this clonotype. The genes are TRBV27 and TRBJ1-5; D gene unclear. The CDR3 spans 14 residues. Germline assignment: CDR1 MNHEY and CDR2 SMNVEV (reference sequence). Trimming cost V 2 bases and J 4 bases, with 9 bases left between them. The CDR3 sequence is CASSLRAANQPQHF. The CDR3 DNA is TGTGCCAGCAGTTTAAGGGCAGCGAATCAGCCCCAGCATTTT.

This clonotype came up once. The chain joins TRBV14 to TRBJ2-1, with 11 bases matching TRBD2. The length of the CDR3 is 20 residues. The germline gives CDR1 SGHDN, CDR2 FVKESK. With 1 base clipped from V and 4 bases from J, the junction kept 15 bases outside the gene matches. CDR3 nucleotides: TGTGCCAGCAGCCAAGCGGCGGCACTAGCGGGGGTTAACGATTACAATGAGCAGTTCTTC. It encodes CASSQAAALAGVNDYNEQFF.

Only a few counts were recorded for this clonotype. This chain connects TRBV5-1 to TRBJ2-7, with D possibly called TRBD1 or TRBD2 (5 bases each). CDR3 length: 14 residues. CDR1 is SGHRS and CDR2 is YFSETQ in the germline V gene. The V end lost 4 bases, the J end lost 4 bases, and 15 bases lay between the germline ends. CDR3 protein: CASSRGPPTYEQYF. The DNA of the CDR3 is TGCGCCAGCAGCCGGGGACCTCCCACGTACGAGCAGTACTTC.

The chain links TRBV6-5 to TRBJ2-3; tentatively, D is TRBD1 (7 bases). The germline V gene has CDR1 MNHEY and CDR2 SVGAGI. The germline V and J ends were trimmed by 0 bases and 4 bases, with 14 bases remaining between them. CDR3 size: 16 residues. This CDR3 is CASSYSEGAGADTQYF. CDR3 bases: TGTGCCAGCAGTTACTCGGAGGGGGCAGGGGCAGATACGCAGTATTTT.

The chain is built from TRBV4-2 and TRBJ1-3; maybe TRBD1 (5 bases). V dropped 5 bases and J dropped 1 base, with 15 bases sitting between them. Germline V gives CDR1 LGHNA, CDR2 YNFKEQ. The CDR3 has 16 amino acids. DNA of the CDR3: TGTGCCAGCAGCTACGTACCAGGGCAATCTGGAAACACCATATATTTT. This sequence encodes CASSYVPGQSGNTIYF.

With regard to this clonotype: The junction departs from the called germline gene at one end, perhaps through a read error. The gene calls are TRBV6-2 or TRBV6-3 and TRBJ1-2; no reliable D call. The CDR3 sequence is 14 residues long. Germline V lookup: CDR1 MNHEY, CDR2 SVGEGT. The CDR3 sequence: CASSAVSGGYDYTF. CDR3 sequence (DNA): TGTGCCAGCAGTGCAGTATCCGGCGGCTATGACTACACCTTC.

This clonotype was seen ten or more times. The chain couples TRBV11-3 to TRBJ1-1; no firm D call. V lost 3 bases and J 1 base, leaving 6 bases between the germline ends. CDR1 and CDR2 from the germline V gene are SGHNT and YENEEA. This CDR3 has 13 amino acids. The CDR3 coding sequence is TGTGCCAGCAGCTTTATGGGGAACACTGAAGCTTTCTTT. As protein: CASSFMGNTEAFF.

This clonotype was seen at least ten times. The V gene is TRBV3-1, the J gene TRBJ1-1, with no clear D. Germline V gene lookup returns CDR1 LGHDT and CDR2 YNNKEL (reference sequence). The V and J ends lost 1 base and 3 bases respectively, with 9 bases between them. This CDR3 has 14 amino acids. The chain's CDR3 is CASSQVGLHTEAFF. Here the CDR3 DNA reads TGTGCCAGCAGCCAAGTCGGCCTCCACACTGAAGCTTTCTTT.

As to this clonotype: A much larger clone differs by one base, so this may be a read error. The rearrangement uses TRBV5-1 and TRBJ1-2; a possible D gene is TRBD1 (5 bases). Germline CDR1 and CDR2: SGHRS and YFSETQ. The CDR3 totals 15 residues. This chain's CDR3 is CASSLNCGGNYGYAF. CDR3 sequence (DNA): TGCGCCAGCAGCTTGAATTGTGGGGGAAACTATGGCTACGCCTTC.